A single sample gave rise to the 22 T cell receptor beta chains below, sequenced in a study of T cells in Graves' hyperthyroidism and ophthalmopathy. Regions amplified from RNA transcripts were the TCR beta CDR3 regions. A set of HTBI primers served as the primers for a first-round RT-PCR of the TCR CDR3. TCRdb reprocessed the multiplex PCR reads with MiXCR, giving one entry per CDR3 protein. In the table there are some 550,000 distinct CDR3 sequences, 16% of which are singletons. The material sequenced was blood. The receptor set was obtained from a woman between 40 and 55 years old with Graves' ophthalmopathy.

This clonotype was picked up many times. This sequence joins TRBV11-2 and TRBJ1-2, with unresolved D. The germline V gene has CDR1 SGHAT and CDR2 FQNNGV. V gave up 1 base and J gave up 2 bases, with 14 bases separating them. The CDR3 sequence is 16 residues long. DNA for the CDR3: TGTGCCAGCAGCTTAGGCGCAGGCCCCATAAACTATGGCTACACCTTC. Its translation is CASSLGAGPINYGYTF.

The chain recombines TRBV3-1 with TRBJ2-1; the match to TRBD1 covers 12 bases. The CDR3 consists of 16 residues. Unmatched junction bases numbered 8, after V lost 2 bases and J lost 9 bases. Germline V CDR1 and CDR2: LGHDT, YNNKEL (reference sequence). The CDR3 DNA sequence: TGTGCCAGCAGCCAACCTCCCGGGACAGGGGGCCGTGAGCAGTTCTTC. Amino acid sequence: CASSQPPGTGGREQFF.

The chain combines TRBV6-5 with TRBJ2-7; TRBD2 might be the D (6 bases). V was trimmed by 0 bases and J by 1 base, leaving 10 bases between them. This CDR3 region has 15 residues. Germline V CDR1 and CDR2: MNHEY, SVGAGI. DNA for the CDR3: TGTGCCAGCAGTTACTCGGGAGGTGATTCCTACGAGCAGTACTTC. Encoded protein: CASSYSGGDSYEQYF.

The rearrangement uses TRBV19 and TRBJ2-3; TRBD2 might be the D (5 bases). The CDR3 sequence is 16 residues long. Trimming left V 6 bases short and J 1 base short, with 17 bases between. The germline V gene encodes CDR1 LNHDA and CDR2 SQIVND (reference sequence). As DNA, the CDR3 is TGTGCCAGTAGGCGGAGTGGCGGGTCGGGCACAGATACGCAGTATTTT. Translated, it gives CASRRSGGSGTDTQYF.

Many counts were recorded for this clonotype. The V gene is TRBV2, the J gene TRBJ2-3, with 7 bases matching TRBD2. With 1 base clipped from V and 6 bases from J, the junction kept 7 bases outside the gene matches. CDR3 length: 15 residues. Germline CDR1 SNHLY, CDR2 FYNNEI. The DNA of the CDR3 is TGTGCCAGCAGTGAAGGCGGGAGCATCGTGGATACGCAGTATTTT. Its protein is CASSEGGSIVDTQYF.

This clonotype was counted between two and nine times. This chain connects TRBV20-1 to TRBJ2-5; D unresolved. Germline V gene data show CDR1 as DFQATT and CDR2 as SNEGSKA (reference sequence). V was cut by 5 bases and J by 5 bases, with 15 bases left in between. The length of the CDR3 is 13 residues. CDR3 DNA: TGCAGTGCTTCCGACCAGGCCGAGGAGACCCAGTACTTC. Encoded protein: CSASDQAEETQYF.

This clonotype was counted between two and nine times. The rearrangement links TRBV7-9 to TRBJ1-4; TRBD1 might be the D (5 bases). The CDR3 is 15 residues long. V shed 5 bases and J shed 8 bases, with 18 bases lying between them. Germline V gives CDR1 SEHNR, CDR2 FQNEAQ (reference sequence). In DNA, the CDR3 is TGTGCCAGCAGCCGAAAAAGGGCAGGGACCGAAAAACTGTTTTTT. Its translation: CASSRKRAGTEKLFF. Looking up the rest from reference TRBV7-9 and TRBJ1-4 gives the full variable domain: DTGVSQNPRHKITKRGQNVTFRCDPISEHNRLYWYRQTLGQGPEFLTYFQNEAQLEKSRLLSDRFSAERPKGSFSTLEIQRTEQGDSAMYLCASSRKRAGTEKLFFGSGTQLSVL.

This clonotype was detected many times. The V and J genes are TRBV30 and TRBJ1-4, with D perhaps matching TRBD1 (5 bases). This CDR3 spans 15 amino acids. Per germline, CDR1 GTSNPN and CDR2 SVGIG (reference sequence). The V gene lost 4 bases and the J gene lost 5 bases, with 17 bases spanning the gap. Here the CDR3 DNA reads TGTGCCTGGACCAGAGGGGAGACACTGAATGAAAAACTGTTTTTT. The encoded protein is CAWTRGETLNEKLFF.

This clonotype was counted at least ten times. The chain employs TRBV6-1 and TRBJ1-3; 10 bases map to TRBD1. This CDR3 is 16 amino acids long. The germline V gene has CDR1 MNHNS and CDR2 SASEGT. J gave up 8 bases and V 6 bases, and 13 bases lay outside the gene matches. The CDR3, as DNA: TGTGCCAGCAGGACCAACGGGGGACAGGGGACAGACACCATATATTTT. Its protein product is CASRTNGGQGTDTIYF.

The J gene is TRBJ2-1, the V gene TRBV4-2; no definite D call. The ends were cut back, 0 bases at V and 3 bases at J, with 6 bases in the middle. Germline loops: CDR1 LGHNA, CDR2 YNFKEQ. This CDR3 region has 14 residues. CDR3 sequence: CASSQDQIYNEQFF. In DNA, the CDR3 is TGTGCCAGCAGCCAAGACCAGATCTACAATGAGCAGTTCTTC.

For the CDR3, the DNA is TGTGCCATCAGTGGGACAGGGGAGTTTGAAGCTTTCTTT. The encoded protein is CAISGTGEFEAFF. The V call is TRBV10-3, the J call TRBJ1-1, with TRBD1 matching over 9 bases. Germline trimming cut 4 bases from V and 7 bases from J; bases unmatched to any gene: 4. Germline CDR1 and CDR2: ENHRY and SYGVKD. The CDR3 totals 13 residues.

On this clonotype: This could be a read error, since a much larger clone is one nucleotide away. The chain employs TRBV29-1 and TRBJ1-4; no clear D. Trimming left V 4 bases short and J 0 bases short, with 0 bases between. The CDR3 is 11 amino acids. Germline CDR1 and CDR2: SQVTM and ANQGSEA. CDR3 residues: CSVATNEKLFF. CDR3 in DNA: TGCAGCGTTGCAACTAATGAAAAACTGTTTTTT.

Ten or more counts support this clonotype. The J gene is TRBJ2-5, the V gene TRBV6-1; TRBD2 matches at 11 bases. V shed 6 bases and J 5 bases; nucleotides not matched to a gene: 11. This CDR3 has 16 residues. The germline CDR1 and CDR2 sequences are MNHNS and SASEGT. In DNA form, the CDR3 reads TGTGCCAGCAGCCGGGGATTGACTAGCGGGACGGAGACCCAGTACTTC. Residues: CASSRGLTSGTETQYF.

This clonotype was recorded once. The gene calls are TRBV5-1 and TRBJ2-2; TRBD2 matches 7 bases. Germline V lookup: CDR1 SGHRS, CDR2 YFSETQ. This CDR3 is 16 amino acids long. The V and J ends lost 0 bases and 0 bases, in that order; junction bases with no gene match: 2. The CDR3 region has the DNA TGCGCCAGCAGCTTGGGAGCGGGATCGAACACCGGGGAGCTGTTTTTT. It codes for CASSLGAGSNTGELFF.

This clonotype showed up many times. The V and J genes are TRBV5-1 and TRBJ1-2; no clear D gene. V shed 0 bases and J shed 2 bases, with 8 bases lying between them. This CDR3 comprises 14 residues. Germline values: CDR1 SGHRS, CDR2 YFSETQ. This chain's CDR3 is CASSLDAGNYGYTF. In DNA, the CDR3 is TGCGCCAGCAGCTTGGACGCGGGGAACTATGGCTACACCTTC.

This clonotype was counted ten times or more. V usage is TRBV30 and J usage is TRBJ1-3; 8 bases fit TRBD1. Trimming removed 4 bases from V and 0 bases from J; junction bases left unmatched: 8. In germline, CDR1 is GTSNPN, CDR2 SVGIG (reference sequence). The CDR3 is made up of 16 amino acids. CDR3 in amino acids: CAWTRQGRSSGNTIYF. The CDR3 coding sequence is TGTGCCTGGACCCGACAGGGGCGATCCTCTGGAAACACCATATATTTT.

This clonotype was detected many times. The chain links TRBV5-1 to TRBJ1-1; no definite D call. Per germline, CDR1 SGHRS and CDR2 YFSETQ. The CDR3 has 14 amino acids. The V gene lost 4 bases and the J gene lost 7 bases, with 17 bases spanning the gap. The DNA for the CDR3 is TGCGCCAGCAGCAATGGTATAGTCCGCGGTGAAGCTTTCTTT. The encoded protein is CASSNGIVRGEAFF.

The sample holds a few counts of this clonotype. J is TRBJ1-2 and V is TRBV18; D gene uncertain. This CDR3 spans 13 amino acids. Trimming stripped 2 bases from V and 12 bases from J, with 16 bases between. The V gene's germline CDR1 is KGHSH and CDR2 LQKENI. This CDR3 is CASSPEREGSHTF. CDR3 sequence (DNA): TGTGCCAGCTCACCAGAAAGAGAAGGGAGTCACACCTTC.

The chain carries TRBV25-1 and TRBJ2-7; 13 bases agree with TRBD2. The CDR3 is 15 amino acids. Germline CDR1 is MGHDK and CDR2 is SYGVNS. V gave up 5 bases and J gave up 4 bases; unmatched junction bases: 5. CDR3: CASSFWTSGSYEQYF. CDR3 coding DNA: TGTGCCAGCAGTTTTTGGACTAGCGGGAGTTACGAGCAGTACTTC.

At least ten counts were recorded for this clonotype. This chain joins TRBV5-1 and TRBJ1-5; tentative D call: TRBD1 (5 bases). Germline loops: CDR1 SGHRS, CDR2 YFSETQ. V lost 2 bases to trimming and J lost 1 base, with 7 bases between them. This CDR3 is 14 amino acids long. The CDR3 bases are TGCGCCAGCAGCTTTGGGGACAGCAATCAGCCCCAGCATTTT. Protein product: CASSFGDSNQPQHF.

The J gene is TRBJ2-2, the V gene TRBV9; D perhaps matches TRBD1 (6 bases). V lost 3 bases and J lost 4, with 10 bases in between. The CDR3 is made up of 14 amino acids. Germline V gene sequence: CDR1 SGDLS, CDR2 YYNGEE. The CDR3 sequence: CASSADSPTGELFF. The CDR3 DNA reads as TGTGCCAGCAGCGCGGACAGTCCCACCGGGGAGCTGTTTTTT.

In this sample, this clonotype turned up many times. The chain combines TRBV30 with TRBJ1-5, with D tentatively TRBD1 (5 bases). The CDR3 spans 13 residues. CDR1 GTSNPN and CDR2 SVGIG come from the germline V gene (reference sequence). V gave up 2 bases and J gave up 6 bases, with 11 bases separating them. The CDR3 is CAWSLGAPQPQHF. CDR3 nucleotides: TGTGCCTGGAGTTTAGGGGCTCCTCAGCCCCAGCATTTT.